This T cell receptor (beta chain) was documented in a study of beta chain features in type 1 diabetes. Study-wide results and caveats: A moderate, significant TCRB CDR3 shortening appeared in type 1 diabetes across four CD4+ subsets. Equally in patients and controls, shorter templates might have been favored by PCR. It was among patients, rather than healthy donors, that naive, central memory and Treg TCRB repertoires appeared more similar.

The germline CDR1 and CDR2 sequences are SGHDN and FVKESK. The CDR3 contains 14 residues. The ends were cut back, 4 bases at V and 4 bases at J, with 11 bases in the middle. This clone was counted only a few times. What it binds is unknown. Sequencing targeted expressed TCRB transcripts, as all isolated RNA had been reverse transcribed. Sequencing was performed with immunoSEQ multiplex PCR; in TCRdb, only in-frame clones are kept and a portion is missing. This sample carries about 240,000 clones, approximately 15% of them seen once, and the ten largest clones take roughly 0.019%. This rearrangement joins TRBV14 to TRBJ2-1; tentative D call: TRBD2 (5 bases). The specimen was naive CD4+ T cells from blood. This clonotype was obtained from a man aged 25 to 40 with type 1 diabetes. The CDR3 sequence: CASSPFSGYNEQFF. The CDR3 DNA follows: TGTGCCAGCAGCCCCTTCAGCGGTTACAATGAGCAGTTCTTC.